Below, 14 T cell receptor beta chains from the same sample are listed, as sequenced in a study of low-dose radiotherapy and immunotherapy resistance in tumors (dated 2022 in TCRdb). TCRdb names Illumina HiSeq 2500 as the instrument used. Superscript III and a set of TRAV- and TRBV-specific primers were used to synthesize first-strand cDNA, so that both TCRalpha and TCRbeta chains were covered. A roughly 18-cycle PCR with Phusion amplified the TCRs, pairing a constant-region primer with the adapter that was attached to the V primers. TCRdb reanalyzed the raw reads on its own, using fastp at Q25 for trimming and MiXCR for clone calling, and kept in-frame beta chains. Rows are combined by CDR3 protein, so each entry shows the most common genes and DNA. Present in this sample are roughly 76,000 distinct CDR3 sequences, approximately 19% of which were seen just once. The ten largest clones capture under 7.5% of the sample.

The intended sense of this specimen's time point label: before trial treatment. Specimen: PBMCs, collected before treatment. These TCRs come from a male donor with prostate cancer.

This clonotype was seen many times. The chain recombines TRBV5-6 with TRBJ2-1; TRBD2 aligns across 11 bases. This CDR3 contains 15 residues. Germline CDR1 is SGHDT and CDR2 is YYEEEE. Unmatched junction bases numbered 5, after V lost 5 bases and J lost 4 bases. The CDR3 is CASSFSGGAYNEQFF. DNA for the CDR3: TGTGCCAGCAGTTTTAGCGGGGGGGCTTACAATGAGCAGTTCTTC.

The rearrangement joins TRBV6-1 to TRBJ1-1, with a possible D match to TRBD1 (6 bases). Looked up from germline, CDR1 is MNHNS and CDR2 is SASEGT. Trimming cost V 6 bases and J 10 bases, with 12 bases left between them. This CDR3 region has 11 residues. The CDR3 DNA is TGTGCCAGCAGCTCAGGGGAAAGAGCTTTCTTT. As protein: CASSSGERAFF.

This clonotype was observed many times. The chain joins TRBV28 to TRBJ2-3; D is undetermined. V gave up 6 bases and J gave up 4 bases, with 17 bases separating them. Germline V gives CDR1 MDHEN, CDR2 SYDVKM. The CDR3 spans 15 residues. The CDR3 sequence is CASRPRAAASDTQYF. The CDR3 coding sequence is TGTGCCAGCAGGCCTCGAGCAGCCGCCTCAGATACGCAGTATTTT.

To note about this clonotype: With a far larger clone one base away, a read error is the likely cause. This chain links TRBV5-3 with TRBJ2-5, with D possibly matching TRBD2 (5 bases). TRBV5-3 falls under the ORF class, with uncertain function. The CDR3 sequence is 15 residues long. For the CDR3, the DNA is TGTGCCAGCAGCTTGGCTCAAGGGAGACAAGAGACCCAGTACTTC. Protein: CASSLAQGRQETQYF.

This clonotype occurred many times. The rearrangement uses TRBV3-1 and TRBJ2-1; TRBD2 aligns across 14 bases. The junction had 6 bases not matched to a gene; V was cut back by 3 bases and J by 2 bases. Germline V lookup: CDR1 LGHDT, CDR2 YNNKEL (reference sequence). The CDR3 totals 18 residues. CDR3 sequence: CASSQLPGLAGAYNEQFF. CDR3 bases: TGTGCCAGCAGCCAGTTACCGGGACTAGCGGGGGCCTACAATGAGCAGTTCTTC.

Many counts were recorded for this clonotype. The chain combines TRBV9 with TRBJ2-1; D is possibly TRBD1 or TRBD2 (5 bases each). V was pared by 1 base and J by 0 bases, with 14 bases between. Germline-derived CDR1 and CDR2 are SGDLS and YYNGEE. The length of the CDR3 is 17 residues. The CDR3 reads CASSVKNRGSSYNEQFF. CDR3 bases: TGTGCCAGCAGCGTAAAGAACCGGGGCTCCTCCTACAATGAGCAGTTCTTC.

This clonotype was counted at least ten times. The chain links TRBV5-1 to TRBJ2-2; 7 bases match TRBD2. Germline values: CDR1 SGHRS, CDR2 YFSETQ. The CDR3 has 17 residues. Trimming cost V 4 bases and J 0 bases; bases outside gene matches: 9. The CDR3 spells CASSPDLSGTNTGELFF. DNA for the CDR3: TGCGCCAGCAGCCCTGACCTCAGCGGGACGAACACCGGGGAGCTGTTTTTT.

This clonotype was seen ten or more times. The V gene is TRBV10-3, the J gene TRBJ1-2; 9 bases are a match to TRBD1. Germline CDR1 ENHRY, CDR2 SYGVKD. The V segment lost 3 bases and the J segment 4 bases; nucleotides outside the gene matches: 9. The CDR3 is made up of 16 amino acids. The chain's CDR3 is CAISDGGQGMSYGYTF. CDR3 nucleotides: TGTGCCATCAGTGACGGGGGACAGGGAATGTCCTATGGCTACACCTTC.

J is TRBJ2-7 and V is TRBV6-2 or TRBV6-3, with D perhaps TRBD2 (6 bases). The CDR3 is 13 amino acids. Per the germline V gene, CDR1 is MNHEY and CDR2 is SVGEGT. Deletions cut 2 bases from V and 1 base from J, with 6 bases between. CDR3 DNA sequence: TGTGCCAGCAGTTACGCGGGATCCTACGAGCAGTACTTC. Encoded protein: CASSYAGSYEQYF.

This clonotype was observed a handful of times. CDR3 nucleotides: TGTGCCAGCAGTTTCTCCGGGGCCAGGATCCAGTTCTTC. Translating gives CASSFSGARIQFF. V and J are TRBV28 and TRBJ2-1; D may match TRBD1 or TRBD2 (5 bases each). The germline CDR1 and CDR2 sequences are MDHEN and SYDVKM. This CDR3 is built from 13 residues. Trimming took 3 bases from V and 13 from J, leaving 16 bases between them.

The CDR3 protein is CASSYSTAHYNEQFF. The CDR3 coding sequence is TGTGCCAGCAGTTACTCGACCGCCCACTACAATGAGCAGTTCTTC. The chain employs TRBV6-8 and TRBJ2-1; the D is unclear. Germline CDR1 is MNHGY and CDR2 is SAAAGT. Trimming removed 0 bases at V and 3 bases at J, with 9 bases between. CDR3 length equals 15 residues.

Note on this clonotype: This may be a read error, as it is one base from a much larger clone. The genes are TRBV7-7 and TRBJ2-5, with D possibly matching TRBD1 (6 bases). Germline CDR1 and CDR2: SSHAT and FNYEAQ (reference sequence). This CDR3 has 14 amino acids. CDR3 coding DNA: TGTGCTAGCAGCACAGACAGGAAAATTGGGGCCCAGTACTTC. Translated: CASSTDRKIGAQYF.

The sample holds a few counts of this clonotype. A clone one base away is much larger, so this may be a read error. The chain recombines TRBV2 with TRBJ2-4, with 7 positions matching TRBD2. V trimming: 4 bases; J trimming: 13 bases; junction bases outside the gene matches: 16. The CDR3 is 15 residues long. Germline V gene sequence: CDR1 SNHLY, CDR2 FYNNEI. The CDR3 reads CASSASRGGGGEQYF. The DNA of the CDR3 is TGTGCCAGCAGTGCTAGTAGGGGCGGGGGTGGTGAGCAGTACTTC.

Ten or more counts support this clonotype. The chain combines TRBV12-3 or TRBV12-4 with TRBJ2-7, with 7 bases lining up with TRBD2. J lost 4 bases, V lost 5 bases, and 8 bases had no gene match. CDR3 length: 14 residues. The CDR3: CASSRSGIWYEQYF. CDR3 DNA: TGTGCCAGCAGTCGAAGCGGGATTTGGTACGAGCAGTACTTC.